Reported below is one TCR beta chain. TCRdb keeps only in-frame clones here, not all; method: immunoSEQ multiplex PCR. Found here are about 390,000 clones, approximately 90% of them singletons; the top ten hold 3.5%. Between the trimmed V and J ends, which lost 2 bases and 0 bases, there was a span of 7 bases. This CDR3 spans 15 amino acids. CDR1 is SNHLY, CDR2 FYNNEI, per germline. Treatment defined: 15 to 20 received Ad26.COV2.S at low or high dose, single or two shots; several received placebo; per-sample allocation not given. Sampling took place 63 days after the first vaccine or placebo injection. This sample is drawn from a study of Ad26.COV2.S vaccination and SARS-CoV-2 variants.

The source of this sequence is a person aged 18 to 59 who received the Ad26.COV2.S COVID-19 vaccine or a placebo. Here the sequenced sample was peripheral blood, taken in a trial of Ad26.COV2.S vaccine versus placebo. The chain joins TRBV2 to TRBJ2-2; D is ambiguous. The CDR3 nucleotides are TGTGCCAGCAGTGAATTGGGGACGAACACCGGGGAGCTGTTTTTT. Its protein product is CASSELGTNTGELFF.